A single sample is the source of the 14 T cell receptor beta chains below, sequenced in a study of neurological immune-mediated disorders. TCRdb re-called the 5' RACE reads with MiXCR, one entry per CDR3 protein. The table includes almost 85,000 distinct CDR3 sequences, approximately 2.8% detected once. The specimen was PBMCs. These receptors were obtained from a woman in her twenties or thirties with multiple sclerosis.

This clonotype has a count of ten or more. This chain connects TRBV6-2 or TRBV6-3 to TRBJ1-2; possibly TRBD1 for D (5 bases). The V gene's germline CDR1 is MNHEY and CDR2 SVGEGT. Trimming took off 6 bases at V and 6 bases at J, with 23 bases between the two ends. The CDR3 has 16 amino acids. CDR3 bases: TGTGCCAGCAGCCCTAGACAGAGGCCCCAGATGGATGGCTACACCTTC. This gives the protein CASSPRQRPQMDGYTF.

This clonotype was counted at least ten times. The chain carries TRBV20-1 and TRBJ2-7; D call uncertain. This CDR3 has 11 residues. V was pared by 5 bases and J by 6 bases, with 11 bases between. The germline gives CDR1 DFQATT, CDR2 SNEGSKA (reference sequence). The CDR3 is CSALFGSEQYF. CDR3 nucleotides: TGCAGTGCTCTGTTTGGGTCCGAGCAGTACTTC.

In its sample, this clonotype was seen many times. V gene TRBV20-1 combines with J gene TRBJ2-5, with a weak D call TRBD2 (6 bases). The CDR3 covers 14 residues. V shed 1 base and J shed 1 base, with 10 bases lying between them. Germline V gene sequence: CDR1 DFQATT, CDR2 SNEGSKA (reference sequence). Here the CDR3 DNA reads TGCAGTGCTAGAGGCGGGGCCCTCCAAGAGACCCAGTACTTC. Its translation is CSARGGALQETQYF.

V and J are TRBV5-1 and TRBJ2-5; the match to TRBD2 covers 12 bases. Germline V gene sequence: CDR1 SGHRS, CDR2 YFSETQ. The CDR3 length is 16 residues. V was clipped by 5 bases and J by 1 base; unmatched bases: 6. CDR3 in amino acids: CASRKTSGSIQETQYF. The CDR3 DNA sequence: TGCGCCAGCAGAAAGACTAGCGGGAGTATCCAAGAGACCCAGTACTTC.

This clonotype has ten or more counts. The chain uses TRBV27 and TRBJ2-1; TRBD2 matches 11 bases. Germline values: CDR1 MNHEY, CDR2 SMNVEV (reference sequence). The CDR3 has 16 amino acids. V was clipped by 7 bases and J by 3 bases; unmatched bases: 8. The CDR3 region is CASKLGTSGVYNEQFF. In DNA form, the CDR3 reads TGTGCCAGCAAACTCGGGACTAGCGGAGTCTACAATGAGCAGTTCTTC.

A remark on this clonotype: A read error may account for a junction end that differs from germline. V is TRBV20-1 and J is TRBJ1-6; TRBD1 is a possible D gene (5 bases). The CDR3 has 15 amino acids. The germline CDR1 and CDR2 sequences are DFQATT and SNEGSKA (reference sequence). CDR3 residues: CSALRGGANNSHLHF. Here the CDR3 DNA reads TGCAGTGCTCTACGGGGGGGTGCGAACAATTCACACCTCCACTTT.

In this sample, this clonotype turned up many times. V and J are TRBV2 and TRBJ2-6; D might be TRBD1 (5 bases). Germline CDR1 reads SNHLY; CDR2 reads FYNNEI. There are 14 residues in the CDR3. V lost 2 bases and J lost 9, with 11 bases in between. The CDR3 DNA follows: TGTGCCAGCAGTGAACAGGGCGGTCGCAACGTCCTGACTTTC. Its protein is CASSEQGGRNVLTF. The whole variable domain, remainder taken from reference TRBV2 and TRBJ2-6, is EPEVTQTPSHQVTQMGQEVILRCVPISNHLYFYWYRQILGQKVEFLVSFYNNEISEKSEIFDDQFSVERPDGSNFTLKIRSTKLEDSAMYFCASSEQGGRNVLTFGAGSRLTVL.

There are a few counts of this clonotype. The CDR3 end shows no conserved phenylalanine or tryptophan, and so a read error is likely. The V gene is TRBV5-1, the J gene TRBJ2-2; TRBD1 matches 9 bases. The V and J ends lost 1 base and 4 bases, in that order; junction bases with no gene match: 2. The germline gives CDR1 SGHRS, CDR2 YFSETQ. The CDR3 runs to 15 residues. CDR3 loop: CASSLWTGVTGELFN. The CDR3 nucleotides read TGCGCCAGCAGCTTGTGGACAGGGGTCACCGGGGAGCTGTTTAAT.

This clonotype was seen repeatedly, ten times or more. CDR3 sequence reads: CASSGAGYSYNEQFF. For the CDR3, the DNA is TGCGCCAGCAGCGGAGCGGGATACTCCTACAATGAGCAGTTCTTC. The rearrangement uses TRBV5-1 and TRBJ2-1; TRBD2 aligns across 7 bases. V was clipped by 4 bases and J by 0 bases; unmatched bases: 4. CDR3 length: 15 residues. The germline V gene has CDR1 SGHRS and CDR2 YFSETQ.

The table lists this clonotype with many counts. The rearrangement links TRBV27 to TRBJ1-1; D is uncertain. CDR3 length: 14 amino acids. Germline lookup yields CDR1 MNHEY and CDR2 SMNVEV (reference sequence). V dropped 7 bases and J dropped 4 bases, with 16 bases sitting between them. CDR3 protein: CASKGGRRITEAFF. As DNA, the CDR3 is TGTGCCAGCAAGGGTGGACGGAGAATCACTGAAGCTTTCTTT.

This clonotype was counted ten times or more. V gene TRBV5-4 combines with J gene TRBJ2-1; 7 positions agree with TRBD1. The germline CDR1 and CDR2 sequences are SGHNT and YYREEE (reference sequence). The length of the CDR3 is 18 residues. V was clipped by 1 base and J by 7 bases; unmatched bases: 17. CDR3 in DNA: TGTGCCAGCAGCTTGTTGAGACAGGGTGGATGGTACACGAATGAGCAGTTCTTC. This translates into CASSLLRQGGWYTNEQFF.

This clonotype was picked up many times. The V and J genes are TRBV25-1 and TRBJ2-7, with D tentatively TRBD1 or TRBD2 (5 bases each). Trimming took 7 bases from V and 4 from J, leaving 8 bases between them. The CDR3 covers 11 residues. Germline V gene data show CDR1 as MGHDK and CDR2 as SYGVNS. CDR3 protein: CASMRGYEQYF. In DNA form, the CDR3 reads TGTGCCAGCATGAGGGGTTACGAGCAGTACTTC.

Ten or more counts support this clonotype. The rearrangement joins TRBV6-5 to TRBJ2-2, with D perhaps TRBD1 (6 bases). CDR3 length: 17 amino acids. V gave up 7 bases and J gave up 0 bases, with 18 bases separating them. From germline, CDR1 is MNHEY and CDR2 SVGAGI. CDR3 sequence: CASKRTAMVPNTGELFF. CDR3 coding DNA: TGTGCCAGCAAACGGACAGCAATGGTCCCGAACACCGGGGAGCTGTTTTTT.

This clonotype came up many times. CDR3 DNA sequence: TGCAGCGTGAGGGAAGGGGAAATGAACAATGAGCAGTTCTTC. It translates to CSVREGEMNNEQFF. The J gene is TRBJ2-1, the V gene TRBV29-1; either TRBD1 or TRBD2 may fit D (5 bases each). Trimming took off 6 bases at V and 5 bases at J, with 17 bases between the two ends. The germline CDR1 and CDR2 sequences are SQVTM and ANQGSEA. The CDR3 length is 14 residues.